This passage covers 18 T cell receptor beta chains from one sample sequenced in a study of beta chain features in type 1 diabetes. As every portion of the isolated RNA was reverse transcribed, the sequencing read expressed TCRB transcripts. Method: immunoSEQ multiplex PCR; TCRdb's copy keeps in-frame clones and lacks some. The data contain a few hundred thousand clones, around 15% of them singletons. Sequencing input: naive CD4+ T cells from blood. The receptor set was obtained from a woman between 18 and 30 years old in good health.

This clone was recorded a few times. The chain joins TRBV4-3 to TRBJ2-5; 8 bases fit TRBD2. This CDR3 is built from 16 residues. Germline values: CDR1 LGHNA, CDR2 YSLEER. Germline trimming cut 3 bases from V and 2 bases from J; bases unmatched to any gene: 8. The CDR3 region is CASSHQLAEIQETQYF. For the CDR3, the DNA is TGCGCCAGCAGCCATCAACTAGCGGAAATACAAGAGACCCAGTACTTC.

This clone was picked up a small number of times. The rearrangement joins TRBV6-5 to TRBJ2-3; D ambiguous. Germline lookup yields CDR1 MNHEY and CDR2 SVGAGI. The CDR3 contains 15 residues. Trimming removed 5 bases at V and 6 bases at J, with 18 bases between. The CDR3 sequence is CASSTGNYFVDTQYF. DNA of the CDR3: TGTGCCAGCAGTACCGGAAACTACTTCGTGGATACGCAGTATTTT.

This sequence joins TRBV25-1 and TRBJ2-6; TRBD1 matches 9 bases. Germline values: CDR1 MGHDK, CDR2 SYGVNS. With V trimmed by 1 base and J by 4 bases, 8 bases remained unmatched. The CDR3 has 18 amino acids. In nucleotides, the CDR3 is TGTGCCAGCAGTGAATCGGAACAGGGGGCGTCCGGGGCCAACGTCCTGACTTTC. As protein: CASSESEQGASGANVLTF.

The genes are TRBV4-2 and TRBJ2-5; unclear D gene. V was pared by 1 base and J by 4 bases, with 13 bases between. The CDR3 runs 15 residues. The germline CDR1 and CDR2 sequences are LGHNA and YNFKEQ. In nucleotides, the CDR3 is TGTGCCAGCAGCCAAGGGTTGGAAGCAGGAGAGACCCAGTACTTC. Its protein is CASSQGLEAGETQYF.

The V call is TRBV5-1, the J call TRBJ2-2; a weak D match, TRBD2 (5 bases). Germline CDR1 and CDR2: SGHRS and YFSETQ. The CDR3 covers 15 residues. Between the trimmed V and J ends, which lost 4 bases and 0 bases, there was a span of 10 bases. The CDR3: CASSPRRPNTGELFF. The CDR3 nucleotides read TGCGCCAGCAGCCCGCGGAGGCCGAACACCGGGGAGCTGTTTTTT. Together with reference TRBV5-1 and TRBJ2-2, the CDR3 gives the full variable domain: KAGVTQTPRYLIKTRGQQVTLSCSPISGHRSVSWYQQTPGQGLQFLFEYFSETQRNKGNFPGRFSGRQFSNSRSEMNVSTLELGDSALYLCASSPRRPNTGELFFGEGSRLTVL.

The chain uses TRBV10-3 and TRBJ2-7; 9 bases match TRBD1. The germline V gene encodes CDR1 ENHRY and CDR2 SYGVKD. V lost 0 bases and J lost 6; bases outside the gene matches: 3. CDR3 length equals 14 residues. The CDR3 sequence: CAISESGQGSEQYF. CDR3 nucleotide sequence: TGTGCCATCAGTGAGTCGGGACAGGGCTCCGAGCAGTACTTC.

V is TRBV29-1 and J is TRBJ2-7, with D possibly matching TRBD1 (5 bases). V lost 6 bases, J lost 2 bases, and 17 bases lay in between. The germline gives CDR1 SQVTM, CDR2 ANQGSEA. This CDR3 contains 14 residues. CDR3 nucleotides: TGCAGCGTCAAGGACATCGGACGAACCTACGAGCAGTACTTC. Protein sequence: CSVKDIGRTYEQYF.

The rearrangement links TRBV7-8 to TRBJ1-5; the D gene is possibly TRBD1 (6 bases). Looked up from germline, CDR1 is SGHVS and CDR2 is FQNEAQ. V was cut by 2 bases and J by 1 base, with 9 bases left in between. This CDR3 is built from 15 residues. The CDR3 DNA reads TGTGCCAGCAGCTTAACAGGGTTGAGCAATCAGCCCCAGCATTTT. This encodes CASSLTGLSNQPQHF.

A few counts support this clone. The chain employs TRBV28 and TRBJ2-5; 7 bases are shared with TRBD1. The CDR3 is 12 amino acids. CDR1 MDHEN and CDR2 SYDVKM come from the germline V gene. V shed 7 bases and J 5 bases; nucleotides not matched to a gene: 4. CDR3 in amino acids: CASTDRAETQYF. CDR3 coding DNA: TGTGCCAGCACAGACAGGGCCGAGACCCAGTACTTC.

On this clone: The same CDR3 is also encoded by other DNA sequences in this sample. This sequence joins TRBV30 and TRBJ1-3; D is undetermined. This CDR3 is built from 11 residues. Germline CDR1 is GTSNPN and CDR2 is SVGIG (reference sequence). V shed 5 bases and J shed 4 bases, with 6 bases lying between them. This CDR3 reads CAWGGGNTIYF. Here the CDR3 DNA reads TGTGCCTGGGGAGGGGGAAACACCATATATTTT.

This chain links TRBV9 with TRBJ2-4; 9 nucleotides align to TRBD1. CDR3 size: 14 residues. The germline CDR1 and CDR2 sequences are SGDLS and YYNGEE. V shed 4 bases, J shed 8 bases, and the junction held 7 bases outside the gene matches. CDR3 residues: CASSTQGAPDIQYF. CDR3 bases: TGTGCCAGCAGCACACAGGGGGCGCCAGACATTCAGTACTTC.

This clone was found a few times. The genes are TRBV7-9 and TRBJ2-1; D remains unclear. Trimming took off 4 bases at V and 6 bases at J, with 10 bases between the two ends. Germline V gene sequence: CDR1 SEHNR, CDR2 FQNEAQ (reference sequence). This CDR3 contains 13 residues. The CDR3 spells CASSSTPGNEQFF. CDR3 nucleotide sequence: TGTGCCAGCAGCTCCACCCCCGGCAATGAGCAGTTCTTC.

The chain links TRBV5-6 to TRBJ1-1; 7 nucleotides line up with TRBD1. V lost 0 bases to trimming and J lost 5 bases; unmatched junction nucleotides: 4. Per the germline V gene, CDR1 is SGHDT and CDR2 is YYEEEE. CDR3 length: 14 amino acids. The CDR3 DNA reads TGTGCCAGCAGCTTGGTGGGCAGGGGGACTGAAGCTTTCTTT. Amino acid sequence: CASSLVGRGTEAFF.

In this sample, this clone turned up a few times. The V call is TRBV5-1, the J call TRBJ2-3, with TRBD2 as a possible D gene (5 bases). CDR3 length equals 19 residues. The V and J ends lost 0 bases and 4 bases respectively, with 24 bases between them. Per the germline V gene, CDR1 is SGHRS and CDR2 is YFSETQ. CDR3 region: CASSLGVVRSPKGADTQYF. As DNA, the CDR3 is TGCGCCAGCAGCTTGGGGGTGGTGAGGAGCCCCAAGGGAGCAGATACGCAGTATTTT.

This clone occurred a few times. The gene calls are TRBV7-9 and TRBJ2-1, with D tentatively TRBD1 (6 bases). The length of the CDR3 is 17 residues. Germline lookup yields CDR1 SEHNR and CDR2 FQNEAQ (reference sequence). The V gene lost 1 base and the J gene lost 0 bases, with 13 bases spanning the gap. The CDR3 DNA follows: TGTGCCAGCAGCTTAGGCCGGGACACCCCCTCCTACAATGAGCAGTTCTTC. Translation: CASSLGRDTPSYNEQFF.

V and J are TRBV5-1 and TRBJ2-7, with 8 nucleotides matching TRBD1. CDR1 is SGHRS and CDR2 is YFSETQ in the germline V gene. CDR3 length: 15 residues. V was clipped by 2 bases and J by 1 base; unmatched bases: 5. The CDR3 nucleotides read TGCGCCAGCAGCTTAGGGGGACAGGAGTCCTACGAGCAGTACTTC. It is translated as CASSLGGQESYEQYF.

The chain links TRBV30 to TRBJ1-4; D not certain. V was pared by 3 bases and J by 2 bases, with 7 bases between. From germline, CDR1 is GTSNPN and CDR2 SVGIG (reference sequence). The CDR3 spans 13 residues. CDR3 in amino acids: CAWSRETNEKLFF. CDR3 sequence (DNA): TGTGCCTGGAGCCGGGAGACTAATGAAAAACTGTTTTTT.

V usage is TRBV30 and J usage is TRBJ2-7; D possibly corresponds to TRBD1 (6 bases). The germline gives CDR1 GTSNPN, CDR2 SVGIG (reference sequence). The CDR3 spans 13 residues. Trimming shortened V by 2 bases and J by 2 bases, and 10 bases separated the two germline ends. The CDR3 protein is CAWSRGQTYEQYF. DNA for the CDR3: TGTGCCTGGAGTAGGGGACAAACCTACGAGCAGTACTTC.